One and the same sample provided the 11 T cell receptor beta chains below, sequenced in a study of blood T cell repertoires in COVID-19. Repertoires were generated with immunoSEQ multiplex PCR, while TCRdb's copy carries only in-frame clones and drops some. Here the sample spans under 150,000 clones, 84% being singletons. The sample comprised peripheral blood. Every receptor here comes from a human donor in a cohort sampled during active COVID-19.

This chain links TRBV27 with TRBJ2-3; D is possibly TRBD2 (7 bases). CDR1 and CDR2 (germline): MNHEY, SMNVEV (reference sequence). The CDR3 extends over 16 amino acids. The ends were cut back, 6 bases at V and 6 bases at J, with 22 bases in the middle. As DNA, the CDR3 is TGTGCCAGCAGGTATATATGGCGGCGGGGGCCTGATACGCAGTATTTT. It is translated as CASRYIWRRGPDTQYF.

This chain joins TRBV10-3 and TRBJ2-4; 10 bases fit TRBD1. Trimming took 0 bases from V and 7 from J; bases not matched to a gene: 6. The CDR3 loop spans 16 amino acids. CDR1 and CDR2 from the germline V gene are ENHRY and SYGVKD. CDR3 in amino acids: CAISESVTGGLNIQYF. The CDR3 DNA reads TGTGCCATCAGTGAGTCTGTGACAGGGGGCTTGAACATTCAGTACTTC.

This clone was seen a handful of times. The chain recombines TRBV7-8 with TRBJ1-2; no clear D gene. CDR3 size: 12 residues. V lost 2 bases, J lost 10 bases, and 11 bases lay in between. Germline V gene lookup returns CDR1 SGHVS and CDR2 FQNEAQ. The CDR3 loop reads CASSLTMDAYTF. CDR3 in DNA: TGTGCCAGCAGCTTAACTATGGATGCCTACACCTTC.

The V call is TRBV2, the J call TRBJ1-2; tentatively, D is TRBD1 (6 bases). With 11 bases removed from V and 8 bases from J, the gap between germline ends came to 21 bases. The germline V gene has CDR1 SNHLY and CDR2 FYNNEI. The CDR3 spans 13 residues. The CDR3 region is CAAPPGGLRGYTF. The CDR3 region has the DNA TGTGCCGCTCCGCCGGGGGGGCTCAGGGGCTACACCTTC. Filled out from reference TRBV2 and TRBJ1-2, the complete variable domain reads EPEVTQTPSHQVTQMGQEVILRCVPISNHLYFYWYRQILGQKVEFLVSFYNNEISEKSEIFDDQFSVERPDGSNFTLKIRSTKLEDSAMYFCAAPPGGLRGYTFGSGTRLTVV.

V is TRBV9 and J is TRBJ2-5, with 8 bases aligning to TRBD2. CDR1 and CDR2 (germline): SGDLS, YYNGEE. This CDR3 region has 15 residues. V shed 1 base, J shed 5 bases, and the junction held 7 bases outside the gene matches. The DNA of the CDR3 is TGTGCCAGCAGCGTATCAGCGGGGGAGCTGGAGACCCAGTACTTC. Encoded protein: CASSVSAGELETQYF.

The table lists this clone with a few counts. The chain carries TRBV2 and TRBJ2-3, with D possibly being TRBD2 (6 bases). Trimming left V 0 bases short and J 0 bases short, with 7 bases between. Germline CDR1 is SNHLY and CDR2 is FYNNEI. The CDR3 is 15 residues long. The CDR3: CASSEAGLSTDTQYF. DNA of the CDR3: TGTGCCAGCAGTGAAGCGGGACTGAGCACAGATACGCAGTATTTT.

This chain joins TRBV15 and TRBJ1-2; 7 nucleotides agree with TRBD1. V was clipped by 1 base and J by 3 bases; unmatched bases: 2. CDR3 length: 14 residues. The germline gives CDR1 LNHNV, CDR2 YYDKDF (reference sequence). The CDR3 sequence is CATSRAGQDYGYTF. In nucleotides, the CDR3 is TGTGCCACCAGCAGAGCTGGACAGGACTATGGCTACACCTTC.

The chain is built from TRBV6-6 and TRBJ1-4, with D tentatively TRBD1 (5 bases). This CDR3 contains 15 residues. Trimming pared 0 bases from V and 6 bases from J, leaving 11 bases between. The germline V gene encodes CDR1 MNHNY and CDR2 SVGAGI (reference sequence). CDR3 region: CASSYSGWGDEKLFF. The CDR3 nucleotides read TGTGCCAGCAGTTACTCGGGGTGGGGGGATGAAAAACTGTTTTTT.

The rearrangement uses TRBV3-1 (or the pseudogene TRBV3-2) and TRBJ2-7; 7 nucleotides agree with TRBD2. Germline V lookup: CDR1 LGHDT, CDR2 YNNKEL (reference sequence). The J segment lost 3 bases and the V segment lost 2 bases, leaving 13 bases of the junction unmatched. CDR3 length: 17 residues. The CDR3 sequence is CASSQTRGVRGGYEQYF. The CDR3 nucleotides are TGTGCCAGCAGCCAAACTCGGGGGGTGAGAGGAGGCTACGAGCAGTACTTC.

This clone came up a few times. The chain joins TRBV5-1 to TRBJ2-1, with 7 bases lining up with TRBD2. Per the germline V gene, CDR1 is SGHRS and CDR2 is YFSETQ. The CDR3 is made up of 15 amino acids. V dropped 4 bases and J dropped 4; count of bases not matched to a gene: 8. This CDR3 reads CASSPRGETYNEQFF. The CDR3 DNA sequence: TGCGCCAGCAGCCCCCGGGGGGAAACATACAATGAGCAGTTCTTC.

The genes are TRBV12-3 or TRBV12-4 and TRBJ2-7; D might be TRBD2 (6 bases). The CDR3 runs 11 residues. V was clipped by 11 bases and J by 7 bases, with 15 bases between them. The DNA of the CDR3 is TGTGCCTGCGGGGTGGCTTGGGAGCAGTACTTC. Protein: CACGVAWEQYF.